This T cell receptor beta chain was obtained from a study of blood T cell repertoires in COVID-19. This clone was observed a few times. The CDR3 extends over 16 amino acids. V was cut by 3 bases and J by 2 bases, with 16 bases left in between. Germline CDR1 reads ENHRY; CDR2 reads SYGVKD. TCRdb keeps only in-frame clones here, not all; method: immunoSEQ multiplex PCR. Of about 200,000 clones listed, 70% to 90% are singletons. The TCR was taken from a man between 60 and 75 years old with COVID-19, enrolled during active disease. The chain links TRBV10-3 to TRBJ1-1, with D unresolved. Sequences were obtained from peripheral blood. CDR3 sequence: CAISEGAPTLNTEAFF. Written as DNA, the CDR3 is TGTGCCATCAGTGAAGGAGCACCAACTCTAAACACTGAAGCTTTCTTT.